The 26 T cell receptor beta chains below all came from one sample that was sequenced in a study of yellow fever vaccine responses in identical twins. Each CDR3 protein is one row after TCRdb ran MiXCR on the RT-PCR reads. The sample holds 30,000 to 35,000 distinct CDR3 sequences, about three fifths seen once. The sample was T cells from blood (PBMCs), unsorted or a sorted subset (not recorded which), taken before or after yellow fever vaccination (not recorded which). These receptors all stem from a woman between 18 and 29 years old who received the yellow fever vaccine.

This chain joins TRBV6-5 and TRBJ1-1, with D uncertain. CDR3 length: 14 residues. Trimming left V 2 bases short and J 1 base short, with 8 bases between. Germline CDR1 and CDR2: MNHEY and SVGAGI. This CDR3 is CASSYRPKNTEAFF. The DNA for the CDR3 is TGTGCCAGCAGTTACCGTCCCAAGAACACTGAAGCTTTCTTT.

This chain uses TRBV11-2 with TRBJ2-2; D perhaps matches TRBD1 (5 bases). V lost 8 bases, J lost 3 bases, and 16 bases lay in between. The CDR3 length is 15 residues. CDR1 is SGHAT and CDR2 is FQNNGV in the germline V gene. The CDR3 protein is CASPSRAGYTGELFF. The CDR3, as DNA: TGTGCCAGCCCATCAAGGGCAGGGTACACCGGGGAGCTGTTTTTT.

The V gene is TRBV19, the J gene TRBJ2-1; D call uncertain. V was clipped by 5 bases and J by 9 bases, with 11 bases between them. Per germline, CDR1 LNHDA and CDR2 SQIVND (reference sequence). This CDR3 comprises 12 residues. CDR3 sequence reads: CASSPQPGEQFF. DNA for the CDR3: TGTGCCAGTAGTCCTCAGCCGGGTGAGCAGTTCTTC.

In this sample, this clonotype turned up a few times. The rearrangement links TRBV29-1 to TRBJ2-7, with 7 bases fitting TRBD2. Unmatched junction bases numbered 6, after V lost 4 bases and J lost 6 bases. The CDR3 length is 12 residues. Looked up from germline, CDR1 is SQVTM and CDR2 is ANQGSEA. CDR3 in amino acids: CSVGEGLGEQYF. CDR3 bases: TGCAGCGTTGGGGAGGGCCTGGGCGAGCAGTACTTC.

This clonotype was seen more than once but under ten times. The genes are TRBV20-1 and TRBJ1-6, with D possibly TRBD1 on 5 matching bases. Trimming stripped 1 base from V and 0 bases from J, with 13 bases between. The germline gives CDR1 DFQATT, CDR2 SNEGSKA (reference sequence). The CDR3 extends over 17 amino acids. CDR3 in DNA: TGCAGTGCTAGAGCTTTAGACAGTCTCTCCTATAATTCACCCCTCCACTTT. Its protein is CSARALDSLSYNSPLHF.

This chain connects TRBV13 to TRBJ2-1; 8 bases line up with TRBD2. CDR3 length: 13 amino acids. V gave up 5 bases and J gave up 6 bases; unmatched junction bases: 3. CDR1 and CDR2 (germline): PRHDT, FYEKMQ (reference sequence). The CDR3 loop reads CASSPTSGNEQFF. CDR3 bases: TGTGCCAGCAGCCCCACTAGCGGCAATGAGCAGTTCTTC. The entire variable domain, with the rest obtained from reference TRBV13 and TRBJ2-1, is as follows: AAGVIQSPRHLIKEKRETATLKCYPIPRHDTVYWYQQGPGQDPQFLISFYEKMQSDKGSIPDRFSAQQFSDYHSELNMSSLELGDSALYFCASSPTSGNEQFFGPGTRLTVL.

The chain joins TRBV11-1 to TRBJ2-1; D possibly corresponds to TRBD1 (6 bases). The CDR3 extends over 14 amino acids. Per the germline V gene, CDR1 is SGHAT and CDR2 is FQDESV (reference sequence). Between the trimmed V and J ends, which lost 6 bases and 2 bases, there was a span of 11 bases. DNA of the CDR3: TGTGCCAGCAGTTCCGGGACACCCTACAATGAGCAGTTCTTC. This translates into CASSSGTPYNEQFF. Supplemented by reference TRBV11-1 and TRBJ2-1, the full variable domain reads EAEVAQSPRYKITEKSQAVAFWCDPISGHATLYWYRQILGQGPELLVQFQDESVVDDSQLPKDRFSAERLKGVDSTLKIQPAELGDSAMYLCASSSGTPYNEQFFGPGTRLTVL.

This clonotype was seen a handful of times. The chain employs TRBV11-3 and TRBJ2-7; a weak D match, TRBD2 (6 bases). The germline V gene encodes CDR1 SGHNT and CDR2 YENEEA. The CDR3 is made up of 15 amino acids. V was clipped by 1 base and J by 3 bases, with 13 bases between them. The CDR3 DNA reads as TGTGCCAGCAGCTTAGCCCCTACCGGGAGCTACGAGCAGTACTTC. Its protein is CASSLAPTGSYEQYF.

The chain employs TRBV14 and TRBJ2-6; D may be TRBD1 (7 bases). Germline assignment: CDR1 SGHDN and CDR2 FVKESK. The V gene lost 1 base and the J gene lost 0 bases, with 13 bases spanning the gap. The length of the CDR3 is 18 residues. The CDR3 reads CASSQVRDSYSGANVLTF. Written as DNA, the CDR3 is TGTGCCAGCAGCCAAGTGCGGGACAGTTACTCTGGGGCCAACGTCCTGACTTTC. The full variable domain, in which reference TRBV14 and TRBJ2-6 provide the parts outside the CDR3, is EAGVTQFPSHSVIEKGQTVTLRCDPISGHDNLYWYRRVMGKEIKFLLHFVKESKQDESGMPNNRFLAERTGGTYSTLKVQPAELEDSGVYFCASSQVRDSYSGANVLTFGAGSRLTVL.

This clonotype occurred a few times. J is TRBJ1-5 and V is TRBV4-2; perhaps TRBD1 as D (5 bases). The CDR3 extends over 15 amino acids. With 4 bases removed from V and 4 bases from J, the gap between germline ends came to 14 bases. Germline CDR1 is LGHNA and CDR2 is YNFKEQ. CDR3 sequence (DNA): TGTGCCAGCAGCCCACTGGGGCAGGGAAATCAGCCCCAGCATTTT. Translation gives CASSPLGQGNQPQHF.

This chain uses TRBV18 with TRBJ2-5; TRBD1 agrees at 7 bases. This CDR3 is built from 13 residues. CDR1 is KGHSH, CDR2 LQKENI, per germline. V trimming: 2 bases; J trimming: 4 bases; junction bases outside the gene matches: 1. CDR3 amino acids: CASSPYRGETQYF. The CDR3 coding sequence is TGTGCCAGCTCACCATACAGGGGAGAGACCCAGTACTTC.

The chain carries TRBV12-3 or TRBV12-4 and TRBJ1-1, with 7 bases matching TRBD1. Germline trimming cut 7 bases from V and 1 base from J; bases unmatched to any gene: 9. This CDR3 has 15 amino acids. As DNA, the CDR3 is TGTGCCAGCACCTTAGGACAGGCGAGGAACACTGAAGCTTTCTTT. It codes for CASTLGQARNTEAFF.

The V call is TRBV29-1, the J call TRBJ2-5, with 7 bases that match TRBD2. V shed 5 bases and J 5 bases; nucleotides not matched to a gene: 8. Germline CDR1 reads SQVTM; CDR2 reads ANQGSEA. This CDR3 is built from 13 residues. The CDR3 loop reads CSVNRLAAETQYF. As DNA, the CDR3 is TGCAGCGTTAATCGACTAGCCGCGGAGACCCAGTACTTC.

V usage is TRBV5-1 and J usage is TRBJ2-7; D possibly corresponds to TRBD1 (6 bases). Germline CDR1 SGHRS, CDR2 YFSETQ. This CDR3 is built from 13 residues. V was cut by 3 bases and J by 3 bases, with 10 bases left in between. The CDR3 DNA reads as TGCGCCAGCAGCTCACAGGGATTCTACGAGCAGTACTTC. As protein: CASSSQGFYEQYF.

The chain is built from TRBV29-1 and TRBJ2-7; D assignment may be TRBD1 or TRBD2 (5 bases each). The germline gives CDR1 SQVTM, CDR2 ANQGSEA. The CDR3 has 11 amino acids. V lost 1 base to trimming and J lost 7 bases, with 8 bases between them. Written as DNA, the CDR3 is TGCAGCGTTGAAGCAGGGAGTGAGCAGTACGTC. As protein: CSVEAGSEQYV.

This clonotype showed up just a few times. The J gene is TRBJ1-1, the V gene TRBV18; D remains ambiguous. The CDR3 sequence is 13 residues long. V was pared by 3 bases and J by 1 base, with 6 bases between. Germline assignment: CDR1 KGHSH and CDR2 LQKENI. The CDR3: CASSPTENTEAFF. The CDR3 coding sequence is TGTGCCAGCTCACCTACAGAGAACACTGAAGCTTTCTTT. The full variable domain, in which reference TRBV18 and TRBJ1-1 provide the parts outside the CDR3, is NAGVMQNPRHLVRRRGQEARLRCSPMKGHSHVYWYRQLPEEGLKFMVYLQKENIIDESGMPKERFSAEFPKEGPSILRIQQVVRGDSAAYFCASSPTENTEAFFGQGTRLTVV.

This sequence joins TRBV10-1 and TRBJ2-3; maybe TRBD2 (5 bases). CDR3 size: 13 residues. The germline V and J ends were trimmed by 5 bases and 4 bases, with 10 bases remaining between them. Germline V CDR1 and CDR2: WNHNN, SYGVQD (reference sequence). This chain's CDR3 is CASSPEVADTQYF. In DNA, the CDR3 is TGCGCCAGCAGTCCGGAGGTGGCAGATACGCAGTATTTT.

This chain uses TRBV16 with TRBJ1-1; D is uncertain. In germline, CDR1 is KGHSY, CDR2 FQNENV. V lost 4 bases, J lost 7 bases, and 7 bases lay in between. This CDR3 is 11 amino acids long. CDR3 sequence (DNA): TGTGCCAGCAGCCCCAGGAATGAAGCTTTCTTT. It encodes CASSPRNEAFF.

The J gene is TRBJ1-5, the V gene TRBV2; D uncertain. V lost 9 bases, J lost 4 bases, and 10 bases lay in between. This CDR3 is built from 12 residues. Germline-derived CDR1 and CDR2 are SNHLY and FYNNEI. Written as DNA, the CDR3 is TGTGCCAGTTCCGGGGATAATCAGCCCCAGCATTTT. Translating it yields CASSGDNQPQHF. Together with reference TRBV2 and TRBJ1-5, the CDR3 gives the full variable domain: EPEVTQTPSHQVTQMGQEVILRCVPISNHLYFYWYRQILGQKVEFLVSFYNNEISEKSEIFDDQFSVERPDGSNFTLKIRSTKLEDSAMYFCASSGDNQPQHFGDGTRLSIL.

The CDR3 protein is CATSIGTHDYGYTF. In nucleotides, the CDR3 is TGTGCCACCAGCATCGGGACTCATGATTATGGCTACACCTTC. The V gene is TRBV15, the J gene TRBJ1-2; tentative D call: TRBD1 (5 bases). The germline V and J ends were trimmed by 4 bases and 5 bases, with 14 bases remaining between them. The CDR3 has 14 amino acids. The germline V gene has CDR1 LNHNV and CDR2 YYDKDF (reference sequence).

This clonotype occurred once. The rearrangement links TRBV6-5 to TRBJ2-1, with a tentative D call TRBD2 (5 bases). The V end was cut by 8 bases, the J end by 6 bases, with 11 bases between. The CDR3 totals 12 residues. Germline-derived CDR1 and CDR2 are MNHEY and SVGAGI. This chain's CDR3 is CASSGLGNEQFF. The CDR3 bases are TGTGCCAGCTCGGGGTTGGGCAATGAGCAGTTCTTC.

J is TRBJ2-4 and V is TRBV11-2; tentatively, D is TRBD1 (6 bases). The CDR3 contains 16 residues. V was shortened by 5 bases and J by 1 base, with 15 bases between the two germline ends. Germline values: CDR1 SGHAT, CDR2 FQNNGV. The CDR3 sequence: CASSPRPGVAKNIQYF. CDR3 nucleotide sequence: TGTGCCAGCAGCCCACGGCCAGGGGTGGCCAAAAACATTCAGTACTTC. Full variable domain (missing parts from reference TRBV11-2 and TRBJ2-4): EAGVAQSPRYKIIEKRQSVAFWCNPISGHATLYWYQQILGQGPKLLIQFQNNGVVDDSQLPKDRFSAERLKGVDSTLKIQPAKLEDSAVYLCASSPRPGVAKNIQYFGAGTRLSVL.

This rearrangement joins TRBV11-1 to TRBJ2-5; D is unclear. V was clipped by 0 bases and J by 5 bases, with 10 bases between them. The germline gives CDR1 SGHAT, CDR2 FQDESV (reference sequence). The CDR3 is 14 residues long. The CDR3 DNA sequence: TGTGCCAGCAGCTTAGCTGGCCAGGTGGAGACCCAGTACTTC. Translating it yields CASSLAGQVETQYF.

This clonotype was found a few times. The genes are TRBV3-1 and TRBJ1-2; the D is unclear. V gave up 0 bases and J gave up 2 bases, with 10 bases separating them. The CDR3 consists of 15 residues. CDR1 is LGHDT and CDR2 is YNNKEL in the germline V gene (reference sequence). This CDR3 is CASSQDPGRNYGYTF. In nucleotides, the CDR3 is TGTGCCAGCAGCCAAGATCCGGGTAGGAACTATGGCTACACCTTC.

The chain has TRBV20-1 and TRBJ2-7, with TRBD2 identical over 7 bases. V was pared by 3 bases and J by 2 bases, with 10 bases of the junction left unmatched. Germline values: CDR1 DFQATT, CDR2 SNEGSKA (reference sequence). The CDR3 runs to 15 residues. The CDR3 DNA is TGCAGTGCTAGCGTAGTCGCGGGAGCCCCCTACGAGCAGTACTTC. It translates to CSASVVAGAPYEQYF.

The V and J genes are TRBV4-2 and TRBJ1-1, with D tentatively TRBD1 (6 bases). Germline loops: CDR1 LGHNA, CDR2 YNFKEQ. V dropped 3 bases and J dropped 5 bases, with 13 bases sitting between them. There are 14 residues in the CDR3. This CDR3 is CASSQERTATEAFF. CDR3 DNA sequence: TGTGCCAGCAGCCAGGAAAGGACAGCTACTGAAGCTTTCTTT.